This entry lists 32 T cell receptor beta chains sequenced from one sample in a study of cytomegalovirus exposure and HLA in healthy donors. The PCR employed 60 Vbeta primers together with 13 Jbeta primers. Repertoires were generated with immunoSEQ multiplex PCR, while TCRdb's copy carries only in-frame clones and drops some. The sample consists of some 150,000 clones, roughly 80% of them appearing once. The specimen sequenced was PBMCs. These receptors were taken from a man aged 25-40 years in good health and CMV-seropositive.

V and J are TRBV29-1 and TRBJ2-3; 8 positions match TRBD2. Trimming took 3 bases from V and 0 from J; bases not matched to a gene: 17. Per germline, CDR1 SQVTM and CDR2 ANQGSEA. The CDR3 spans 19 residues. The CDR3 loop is CSVDPLAGGGWMSTDTQYF. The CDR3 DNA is TGCAGCGTTGACCCCCTAGCAGGCGGGGGGTGGATGAGCACAGATACGCAGTATTTT.

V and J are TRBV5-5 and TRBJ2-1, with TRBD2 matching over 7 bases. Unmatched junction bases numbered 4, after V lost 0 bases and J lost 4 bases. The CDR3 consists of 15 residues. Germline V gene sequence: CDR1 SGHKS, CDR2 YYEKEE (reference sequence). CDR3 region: CASSLGGGPYNEQFF. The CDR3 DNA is TGTGCCAGCAGCTTGGGGGGAGGGCCGTACAATGAGCAGTTCTTC.

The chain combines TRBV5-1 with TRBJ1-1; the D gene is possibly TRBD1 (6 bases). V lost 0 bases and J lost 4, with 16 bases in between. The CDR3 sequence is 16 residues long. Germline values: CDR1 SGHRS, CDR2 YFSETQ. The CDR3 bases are TGCGCCAGCAGCTTGGAAAGGGGGGGCTGGGGCACTGAAGCTTTCTTT. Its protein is CASSLERGGWGTEAFF.

CDR3 nucleotides: TGTGCCAGCAGCGAGACAGGGGGCGCGGACACTGAAGCTTTCTTT. This encodes CASSETGGADTEAFF. The V gene is TRBV5-6, the J gene TRBJ1-1; 10 nucleotides line up with TRBD1. J lost 3 bases, V lost 4 bases, and 6 bases had no gene match. Germline values: CDR1 SGHDT, CDR2 YYEEEE. There are 15 residues in the CDR3.

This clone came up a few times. In nucleotides, the CDR3 is TGTGCCAGCAGTTTGGCCGGGACAGGGGTGCCACCCCTCCACTTT. It is translated as CASSLAGTGVPPLHF. This sequence joins TRBV27 and TRBJ1-6; 10 bases line up with TRBD1. J lost 11 bases, V lost 3 bases, and 7 bases had no gene match. This CDR3 is 15 amino acids long. Germline CDR1 reads MNHEY; CDR2 reads SMNVEV (reference sequence).

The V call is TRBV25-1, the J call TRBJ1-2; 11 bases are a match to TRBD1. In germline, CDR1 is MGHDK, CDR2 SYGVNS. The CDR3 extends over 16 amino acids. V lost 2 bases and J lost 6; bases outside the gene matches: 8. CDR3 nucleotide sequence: TGTGCCAGCAGTGAAAATAAGGACAGGGGGCATCATGGCTACACCTTC. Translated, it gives CASSENKDRGHHGYTF.

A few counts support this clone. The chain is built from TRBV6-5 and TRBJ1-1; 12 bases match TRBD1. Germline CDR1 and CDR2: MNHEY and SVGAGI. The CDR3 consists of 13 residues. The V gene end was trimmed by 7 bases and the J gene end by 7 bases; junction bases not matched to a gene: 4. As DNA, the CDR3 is TGTGCCAGCACCGGGACAGGGGGCCGTGAAGCTTTCTTT. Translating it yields CASTGTGGREAFF.

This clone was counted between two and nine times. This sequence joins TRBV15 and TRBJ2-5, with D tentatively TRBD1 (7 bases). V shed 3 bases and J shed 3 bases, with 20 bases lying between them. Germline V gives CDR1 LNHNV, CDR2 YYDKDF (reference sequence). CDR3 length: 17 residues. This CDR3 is CATSRDTYQGGKETQYF. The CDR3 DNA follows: TGTGCCACCAGCAGGGACACGTATCAGGGGGGTAAAGAGACCCAGTACTTC.

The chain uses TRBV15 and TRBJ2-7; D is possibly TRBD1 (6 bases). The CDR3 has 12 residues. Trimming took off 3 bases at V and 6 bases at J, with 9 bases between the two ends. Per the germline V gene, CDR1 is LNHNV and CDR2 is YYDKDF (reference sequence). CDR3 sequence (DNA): TGTGCCACCAGCAGGGTGGACAGCGAGCAGTACTTC. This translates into CATSRVDSEQYF. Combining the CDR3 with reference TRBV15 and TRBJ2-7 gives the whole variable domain DAMVIQNPRYQVTQFGKPVTLSCSQTLNHNVMYWYQQKSSQAPKLLFHYYDKDFNNEADTPDNFQSRRPNTSFCFLDIRSPGLGDTAMYLCATSRVDSEQYFGPGTRLTVT.

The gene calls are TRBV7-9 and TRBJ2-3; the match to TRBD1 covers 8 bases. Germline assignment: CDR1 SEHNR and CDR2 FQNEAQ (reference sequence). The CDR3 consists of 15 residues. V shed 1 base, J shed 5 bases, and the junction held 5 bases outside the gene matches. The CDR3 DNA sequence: TGTGCCAGCAGCTTAGTTGTTACAGGGGGAGATACGCAGTATTTT. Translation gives CASSLVVTGGDTQYF.

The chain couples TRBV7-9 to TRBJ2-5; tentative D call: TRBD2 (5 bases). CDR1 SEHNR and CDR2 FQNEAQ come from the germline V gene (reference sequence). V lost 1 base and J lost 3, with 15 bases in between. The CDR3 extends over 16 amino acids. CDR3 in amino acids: CASSLGSGTPKETQYF. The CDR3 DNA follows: TGTGCCAGCAGCTTAGGAAGCGGTACCCCTAAAGAGACCCAGTACTTC.

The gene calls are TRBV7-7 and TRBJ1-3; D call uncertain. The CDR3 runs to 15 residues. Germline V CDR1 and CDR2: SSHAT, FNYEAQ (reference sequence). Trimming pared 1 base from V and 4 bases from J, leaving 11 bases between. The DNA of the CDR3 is TGTGCCAGCAGCTTAGGCAATACACCCGGAAACACCATATATTTT. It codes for CASSLGNTPGNTIYF.

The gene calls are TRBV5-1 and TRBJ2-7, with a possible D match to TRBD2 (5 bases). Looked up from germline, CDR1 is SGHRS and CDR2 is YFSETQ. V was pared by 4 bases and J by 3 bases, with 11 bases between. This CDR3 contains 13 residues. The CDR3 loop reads CASSRADFYEQYF. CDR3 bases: TGCGCCAGCAGCCGCGCGGACTTCTACGAGCAGTACTTC.

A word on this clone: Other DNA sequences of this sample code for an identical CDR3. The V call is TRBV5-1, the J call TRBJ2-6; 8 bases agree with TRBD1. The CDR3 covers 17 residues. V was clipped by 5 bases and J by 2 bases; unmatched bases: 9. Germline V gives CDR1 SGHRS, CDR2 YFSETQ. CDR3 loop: CASSVTGEVAGANVLTF. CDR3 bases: TGCGCCAGCAGTGTGACAGGGGAGGTGGCTGGGGCCAACGTCCTGACTTTC.

The CDR3 reads CASSVSGGEETQYF. CDR3 bases: TGTGCCAGCAGCGTATCAGGGGGAGAAGAGACCCAGTACTTC. The rearrangement uses TRBV9 and TRBJ2-5; 7 bases are a match to TRBD1. V shed 1 base, J shed 3 bases, and the junction held 3 bases outside the gene matches. Germline CDR1 and CDR2: SGDLS and YYNGEE. The CDR3 contains 14 residues.

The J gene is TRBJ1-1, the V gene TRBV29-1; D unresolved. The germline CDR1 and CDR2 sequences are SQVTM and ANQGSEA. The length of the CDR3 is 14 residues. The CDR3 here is CSITTWEGYTEAFF. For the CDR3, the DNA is TGCAGTATTACGACGTGGGAGGGTTACACTGAAGCTTTCTTT.

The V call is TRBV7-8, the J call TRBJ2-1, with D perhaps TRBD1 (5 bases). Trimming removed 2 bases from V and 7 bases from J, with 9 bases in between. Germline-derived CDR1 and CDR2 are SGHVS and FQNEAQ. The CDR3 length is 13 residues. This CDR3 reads CASSLTTDNEQFF. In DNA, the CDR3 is TGTGCCAGCAGCTTAACGACAGATAATGAGCAGTTCTTC.

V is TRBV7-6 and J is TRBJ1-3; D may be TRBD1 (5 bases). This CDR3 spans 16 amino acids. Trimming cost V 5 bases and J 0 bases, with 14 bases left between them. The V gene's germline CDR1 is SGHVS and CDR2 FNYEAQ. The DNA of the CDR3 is TGTGCCAGCAGCGAGCGCCGGGACTTCTCTGGAAACACCATATATTTT. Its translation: CASSERRDFSGNTIYF.

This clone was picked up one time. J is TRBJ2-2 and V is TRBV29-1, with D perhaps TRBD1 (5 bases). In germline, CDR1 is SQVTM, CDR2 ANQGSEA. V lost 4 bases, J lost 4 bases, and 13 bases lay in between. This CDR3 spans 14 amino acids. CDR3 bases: TGCAGCGTTGTGACAGAGGATTCCACCGGGGAGCTGTTTTTT. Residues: CSVVTEDSTGELFF.

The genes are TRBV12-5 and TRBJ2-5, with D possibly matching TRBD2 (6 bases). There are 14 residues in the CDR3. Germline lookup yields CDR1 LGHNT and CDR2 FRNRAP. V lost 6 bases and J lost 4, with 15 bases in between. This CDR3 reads CASGDDRRGETQYF. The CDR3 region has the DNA TGTGCTAGTGGAGACGATAGGAGGGGAGAGACCCAGTACTTC.

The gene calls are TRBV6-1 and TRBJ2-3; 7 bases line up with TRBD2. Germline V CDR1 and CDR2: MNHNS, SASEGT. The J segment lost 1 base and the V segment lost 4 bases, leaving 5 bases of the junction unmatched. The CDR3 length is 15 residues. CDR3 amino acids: CASSGWLAGTDTQYF. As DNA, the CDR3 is TGTGCCAGCAGTGGATGGCTAGCGGGCACAGATACGCAGTATTTT.

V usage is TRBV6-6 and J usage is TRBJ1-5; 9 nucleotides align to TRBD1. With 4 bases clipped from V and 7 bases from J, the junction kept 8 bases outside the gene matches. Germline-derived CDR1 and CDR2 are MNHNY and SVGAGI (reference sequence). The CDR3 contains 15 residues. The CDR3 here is CASSWEGQGRQPQHF. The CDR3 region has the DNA TGTGCCAGCAGTTGGGAAGGACAGGGGAGGCAGCCCCAGCATTTT.

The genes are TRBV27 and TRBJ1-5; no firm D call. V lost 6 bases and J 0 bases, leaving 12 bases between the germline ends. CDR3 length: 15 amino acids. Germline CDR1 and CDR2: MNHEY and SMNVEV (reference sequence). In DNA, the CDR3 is TGTGCCAGCAGACGAACAGATTATAGCAATCAGCCCCAGCATTTT. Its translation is CASRRTDYSNQPQHF.

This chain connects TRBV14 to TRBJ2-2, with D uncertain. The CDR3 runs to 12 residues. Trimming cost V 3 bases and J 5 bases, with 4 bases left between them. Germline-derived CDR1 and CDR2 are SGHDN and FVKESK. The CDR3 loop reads CASSQRTGELFF. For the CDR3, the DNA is TGTGCCAGCAGCCAGAGAACCGGGGAGCTGTTTTTT.

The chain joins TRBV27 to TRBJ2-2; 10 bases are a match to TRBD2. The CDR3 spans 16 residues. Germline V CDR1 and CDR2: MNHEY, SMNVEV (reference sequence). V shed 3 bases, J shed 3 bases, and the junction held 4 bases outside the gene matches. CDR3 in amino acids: CASSFLAGVYTGELFF. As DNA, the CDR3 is TGTGCCAGCAGTTTCCTAGCGGGAGTTTACACCGGGGAGCTGTTTTTT.

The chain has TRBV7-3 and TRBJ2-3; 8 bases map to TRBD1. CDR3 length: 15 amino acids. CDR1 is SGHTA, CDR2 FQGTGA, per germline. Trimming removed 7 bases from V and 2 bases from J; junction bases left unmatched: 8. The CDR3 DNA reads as TGTGCCAGCACGCCCGGACAGGGTAACACAGATACGCAGTATTTT. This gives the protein CASTPGQGNTDTQYF.

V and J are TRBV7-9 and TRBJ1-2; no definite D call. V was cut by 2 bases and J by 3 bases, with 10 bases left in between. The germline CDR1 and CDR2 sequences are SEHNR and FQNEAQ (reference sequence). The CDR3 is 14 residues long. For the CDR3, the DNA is TGTGCCAGCAGCTTAATCCCTGAGGACTATGGCTACACCTTC. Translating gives CASSLIPEDYGYTF.

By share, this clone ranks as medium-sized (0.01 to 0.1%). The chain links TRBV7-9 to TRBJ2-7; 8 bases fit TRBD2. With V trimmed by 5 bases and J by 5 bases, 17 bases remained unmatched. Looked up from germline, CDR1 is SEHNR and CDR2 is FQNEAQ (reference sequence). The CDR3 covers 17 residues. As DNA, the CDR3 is TGTGCCAGCAGCCCCCGGGGAGCGGGAGAAAGTTTCCACGAGCAGTACTTC. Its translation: CASSPRGAGESFHEQYF.

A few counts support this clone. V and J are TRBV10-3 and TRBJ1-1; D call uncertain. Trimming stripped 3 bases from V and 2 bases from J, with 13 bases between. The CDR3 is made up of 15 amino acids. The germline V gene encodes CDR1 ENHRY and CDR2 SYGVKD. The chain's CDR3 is CAISDPVRGNTEAFF. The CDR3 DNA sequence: TGTGCCATCAGTGACCCAGTCCGGGGAAACACTGAAGCTTTCTTT.

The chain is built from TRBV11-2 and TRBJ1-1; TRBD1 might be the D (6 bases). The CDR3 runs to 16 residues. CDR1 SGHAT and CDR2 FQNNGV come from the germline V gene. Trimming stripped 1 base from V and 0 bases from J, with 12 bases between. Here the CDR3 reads CASSLGQVLMNTEAFF. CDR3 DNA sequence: TGTGCCAGCAGCTTAGGACAGGTACTCATGAACACTGAAGCTTTCTTT. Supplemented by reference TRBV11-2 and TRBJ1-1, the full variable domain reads EAGVAQSPRYKIIEKRQSVAFWCNPISGHATLYWYQQILGQGPKLLIQFQNNGVVDDSQLPKDRFSAERLKGVDSTLKIQPAKLEDSAVYLCASSLGQVLMNTEAFFGQGTRLTVV.

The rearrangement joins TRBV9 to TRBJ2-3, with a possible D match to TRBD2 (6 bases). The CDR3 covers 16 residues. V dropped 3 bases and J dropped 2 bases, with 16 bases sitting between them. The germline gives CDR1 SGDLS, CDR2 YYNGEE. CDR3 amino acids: CASSGRDSGTTDTQYF. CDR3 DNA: TGTGCCAGCAGCGGTAGGGATAGCGGAACCACAGATACGCAGTATTTT.

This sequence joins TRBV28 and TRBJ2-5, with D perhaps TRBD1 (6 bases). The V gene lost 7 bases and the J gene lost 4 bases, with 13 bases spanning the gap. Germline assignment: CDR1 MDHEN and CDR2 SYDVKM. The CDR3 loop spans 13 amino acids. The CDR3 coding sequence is TGTGCCAGCAATACAGGGACCCCAGAGACCCAGTACTTC. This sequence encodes CASNTGTPETQYF.